This TCR beta chain was obtained from a study of cytomegalovirus exposure and HLA in healthy donors. This clone was counted only a few times. What it recognizes is unknown. Regarding the study as a whole: According to the study, 160 or so TCR beta chains were cytomegalovirus-associated. With further analysis later on, most CMV-associated TCR beta chains appeared HLA-restricted.

PCR primers comprised 60 Vbeta and 13 Jbeta primers. Assay used: immunoSEQ multiplex PCR; TCRdb lists only in-frame clones, some missing. Among fewer than 180,000 clones, about three fifths were seen once, and the ten largest hold approximately 6.6%. CDR3 length: 16 amino acids. Germline V gives CDR1 SGHTS, CDR2 YDEGEE. V gave up 4 bases and J gave up 1 base; unmatched junction bases: 8. Healthy bone marrow donors made up the donor group. Though probably carrying unrecorded immune exposures, donors were nominally healthy at sampling. V gene TRBV5-8 combines with J gene TRBJ2-5, with 9 bases identical to TRBD1. The origin of this receptor is a woman aged 55-69 years in good health and CMV-seropositive. Sequencing used PBMCs. The CDR3 protein is CASSRGGTGPQETQYF. CDR3 DNA: TGTGCCAGCAGCCGAGGAGGGACAGGGCCCCAAGAGACCCAGTACTTC.